A single sample is the source of the 18 T cell receptor beta chains below, sequenced in a study of CXCR3-negative and CXCR3-positive naive CD8 T cells. In preparing the TRB cDNA libraries, 5' RACE with UMI labels was used. TCRdb reanalyzed the 5' RACE reads, giving one entry per CDR3 protein sequence and no DNA. With 45,000 to 70,000 distinct CDR3 sequences in the sample, the ten largest clones hold roughly 19%. The sequenced sample consisted of memory CD8+ T cells from blood. The receptor source for this set is a human donor in good health. Some clones in this sample may be carry-over from other donors' samples.

The chain links TRBV20-1 to TRBJ2-7. The germline V gene has CDR1 DFQATT and CDR2 SNEGSKA (reference sequence). This CDR3 contains 12 residues. CDR3 protein: CSAREREYEQYF.

The chain combines TRBV29-1 with TRBJ2-7; TCRdb's D call, TRBD1, is unchecked because there is no DNA. The germline gives CDR1 SQVTM, CDR2 ANQGSEA. The length of the CDR3 is 12 residues. CDR3 residues: CSTRDGTYEQYF.

The rearrangement uses TRBV30 and TRBJ1-5; TCRdb reports TRBD1, a call that lacks DNA to check it against. Germline lookup yields CDR1 GTSNPN and CDR2 SVGIG (reference sequence). The CDR3 has 14 amino acids. CDR3 sequence: CAWSVPGGNQPQHF.

The chain carries TRBV28 and TRBJ2-1; with no DNA, the TCRdb D assignment of TRBD1 cannot be verified. CDR3 size: 17 residues. CDR1 is MDHEN, CDR2 SYDVKM, per germline. CDR3 sequence: CASRGTGALSSYNEQFF.

The chain recombines TRBV4-3 with TRBJ1-1; TCRdb returns TRBD1, unconfirmable since there is no DNA. CDR3 length equals 14 residues. The germline V gene has CDR1 LGHNA and CDR2 YSLEER. CDR3: CASSPGTGGTEAFF.

The chain recombines TRBV7-2 with TRBJ2-7; the TCRdb D gene call, TRBD2, has no DNA to confirm it. Per germline, CDR1 SGHTA and CDR2 FQGNSA. The CDR3 is made up of 15 amino acids. The CDR3 region is CASSLAGERLYEQYF.

The chain links TRBV7-9 to TRBJ2-2; with no DNA, the TCRdb D assignment of TRBD2 cannot be verified. This CDR3 has 17 residues. CDR1 is SEHNR and CDR2 is FQNEAQ in the germline V gene (reference sequence). The CDR3 region is CASSPAWAGGTTGELFF.

The V and J genes are TRBV21-1 and TRBJ1-2. TRBV21-1 is designated a pseudogene. The CDR3 extends over 19 amino acids. The CDR3 here is CASSSPRRQPMLANYGYTF.

This chain links TRBV7-9 with TRBJ2-7. The CDR3 has 13 amino acids. CDR1 and CDR2 from the germline V gene are SEHNR and FQNEAQ (reference sequence). This CDR3 reads CASSSQGSYEQYF.

The chain carries TRBV10-1 and TRBJ2-1. The CDR3 runs 15 residues. Germline V gene sequence: CDR1 WNHNN, CDR2 SYGVQD (reference sequence). The CDR3 sequence: CASSERTSDYNEQFF.

The chain employs TRBV7-9 and TRBJ2-5; the TRBD2 assignment by TCRdb is unverifiable without DNA. This CDR3 has 13 amino acids. Germline V gene lookup returns CDR1 SEHNR and CDR2 FQNEAQ (reference sequence). The CDR3 reads CASSFEEEETQYF.

The genes are TRBV4-2 and TRBJ2-1; TCRdb's D call of TRBD2 is untestable without DNA. Germline lookup yields CDR1 LGHNA and CDR2 YNFKEQ. The CDR3 runs to 16 residues. CDR3 loop: CASSQEASGGADEQFF.

The gene calls are TRBV12-3 or TRBV12-4 and TRBJ2-7; there is no DNA to check the TCRdb D call of TRBD2. There are 17 residues in the CDR3. The CDR3 sequence: CASSTGTSGGDAYEQYF.

The CDR3 reads CASAKGSARSGELFF. This sequence joins TRBV6-5 and TRBJ2-2. The CDR3 loop spans 15 amino acids. Germline V gene sequence: CDR1 MNHEY, CDR2 SVGAGI.

The V gene is TRBV7-2, the J gene TRBJ2-7. The germline V gene encodes CDR1 SGHTA and CDR2 FQGNSA. CDR3 length equals 11 residues. CDR3 amino acids: CASSSDYEQYF.

The chain joins TRBV4-3 to TRBJ2-7; checking the TCRdb D call of TRBD1 is not possible without DNA. Germline assignment: CDR1 LGHNA and CDR2 YSLEER. CDR3 length: 16 amino acids. The CDR3 is CASSQGSRGATYEQYF.

The rearrangement joins TRBV20-1 to TRBJ1-5; TCRdb's assignment of TRBD1 cannot be checked, as there is no DNA. The CDR3 spans 14 residues. The germline V gene has CDR1 DFQATT and CDR2 SNEGSKA (reference sequence). This CDR3 reads CSAIDRDRGFPQHF.

The chain recombines TRBV6-1 with TRBJ2-6. The CDR3 is 14 amino acids. Germline-derived CDR1 and CDR2 are MNHNS and SASEGT. The CDR3 region is CASSAGTGANVLTF.